This T cell receptor (beta chain) was recorded in a study of lymphopenia after photon versus proton radiotherapy. Study-level findings and limits: Survival link was tested only in deceased patients; proton benefit remains a possibility. A bigger post-nadir fall in TCR diversity correlated inversely with survival time in deceased patients. Relative stability marked proton patients; photon patients lost diversity and naive cells. After lymphocyte nadir, photon-treated repertoires showed oligoclonal expansion, especially CD8+ Temra.

Germline lookup yields CDR1 SGHAT and CDR2 FQNNGV. This CDR3 is built from 11 residues. Trimming left V 5 bases short and J 12 bases short, with 11 bases between. For this clone: Its antigen is undetermined.

Using immunoSEQ multiplex PCR, the repertoire was profiled, and TCRdb retains in-frame clones only, with some absent. The repertoire holds 39,000 or so clones, about 94% seen once, with 13% to 15% in the top ten. This TCR derives from a man in his 60s with cholangiocarcinoma. Sequencing used peripheral blood, obtained from a patient treated with photon-based radiotherapy. V gene TRBV11-2 combines with J gene TRBJ2-1; TRBD1 might be the D (5 bases). The CDR3 here is CASSQGPGQFF. The CDR3 coding sequence is TGTGCCAGCAGCCAGGGCCCGGGGCAGTTCTTC.